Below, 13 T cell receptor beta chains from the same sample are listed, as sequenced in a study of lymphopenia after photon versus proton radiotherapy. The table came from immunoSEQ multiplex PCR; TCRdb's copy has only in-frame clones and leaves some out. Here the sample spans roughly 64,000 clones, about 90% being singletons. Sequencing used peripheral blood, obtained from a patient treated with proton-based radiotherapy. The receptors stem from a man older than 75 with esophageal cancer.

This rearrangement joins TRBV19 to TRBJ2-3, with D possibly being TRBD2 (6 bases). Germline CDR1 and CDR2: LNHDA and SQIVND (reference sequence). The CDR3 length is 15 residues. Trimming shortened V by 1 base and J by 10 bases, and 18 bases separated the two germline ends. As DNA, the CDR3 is TGTGCCAGTAGTATAGGTTTTCGGAGGGCCGTGTCGCAGTATTTT. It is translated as CASSIGFRRAVSQYF.

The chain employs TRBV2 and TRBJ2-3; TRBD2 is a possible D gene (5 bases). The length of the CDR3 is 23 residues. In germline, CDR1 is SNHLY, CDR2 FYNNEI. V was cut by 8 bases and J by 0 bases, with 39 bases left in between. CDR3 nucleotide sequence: TGTGCCAGCTCCTCCGAGGGTCAAGCCCCATTCCTTTACGACGGCCAAAGCACAGATACGCAGTATTTT. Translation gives CASSSEGQAPFLYDGQSTDTQYF.

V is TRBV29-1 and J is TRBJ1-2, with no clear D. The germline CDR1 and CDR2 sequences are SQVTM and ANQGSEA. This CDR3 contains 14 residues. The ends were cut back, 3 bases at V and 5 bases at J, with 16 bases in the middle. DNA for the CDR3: TGCAGCGTTGAGGTATTAGATCTCCTTTATGGCTACACCTTC. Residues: CSVEVLDLLYGYTF. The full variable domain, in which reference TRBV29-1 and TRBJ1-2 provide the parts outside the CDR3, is SAVISQKPSRDICQRGTSLTIQCQVDSQVTMMFWYRQQPGQSLTLIATANQGSEATYESGFVIDKFPISRPNLTFSTLTVSNMSPEDSSIYLCSVEVLDLLYGYTFGSGTRLTVV.

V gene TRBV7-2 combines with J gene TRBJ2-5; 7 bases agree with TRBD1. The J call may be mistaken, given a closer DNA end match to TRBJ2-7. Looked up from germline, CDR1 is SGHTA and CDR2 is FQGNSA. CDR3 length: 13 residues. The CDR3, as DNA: TGTGCCAGCAGCATCGGACAGGTCTACGAGCAGTACTTC. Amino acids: CASSIGQVYEQYF.

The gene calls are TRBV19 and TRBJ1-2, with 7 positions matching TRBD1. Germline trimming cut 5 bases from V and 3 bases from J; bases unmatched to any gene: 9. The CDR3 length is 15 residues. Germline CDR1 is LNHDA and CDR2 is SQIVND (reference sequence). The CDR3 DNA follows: TGTGCCAGTAGTCCCCAGACAGGGACTGACTATGGCTACACCTTC. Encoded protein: CASSPQTGTDYGYTF.

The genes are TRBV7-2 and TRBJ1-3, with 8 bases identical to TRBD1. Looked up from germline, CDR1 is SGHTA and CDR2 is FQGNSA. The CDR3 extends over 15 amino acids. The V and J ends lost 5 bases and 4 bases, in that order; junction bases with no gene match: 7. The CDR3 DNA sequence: TGTGCCAGCAGCCCCGGACAGGGACGGGGAAACACCATATATTTT. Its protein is CASSPGQGRGNTIYF.

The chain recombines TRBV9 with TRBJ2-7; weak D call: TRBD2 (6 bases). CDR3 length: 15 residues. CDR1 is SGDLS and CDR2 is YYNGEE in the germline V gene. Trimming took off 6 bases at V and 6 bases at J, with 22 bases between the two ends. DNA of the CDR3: TGTGCCAGCACCCCGAGGCGGGACCCCGGGGGCGAGCAGTACTTC. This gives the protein CASTPRRDPGGEQYF.

As DNA, the CDR3 is TGTGCCAGCAGTCCCGCCCCGGGACAGGGGGCAGATACGCAGTATTTT. It translates to CASSPAPGQGADTQYF. J is TRBJ2-3 and V is TRBV9; TRBD1 aligns across 11 bases. V shed 5 bases and J 4 bases; nucleotides not matched to a gene: 9. Per germline, CDR1 SGDLS and CDR2 YYNGEE. This CDR3 comprises 16 residues.

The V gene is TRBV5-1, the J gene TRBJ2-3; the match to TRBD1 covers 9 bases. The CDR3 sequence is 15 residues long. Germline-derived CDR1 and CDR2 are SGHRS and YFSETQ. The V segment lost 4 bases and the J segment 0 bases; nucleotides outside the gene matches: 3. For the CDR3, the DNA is TGCGCCAGCAGCCCACAGGGGGCTAGCACAGATACGCAGTATTTT. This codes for CASSPQGASTDTQYF. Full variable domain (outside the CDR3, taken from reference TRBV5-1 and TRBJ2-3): KAGVTQTPRYLIKTRGQQVTLSCSPISGHRSVSWYQQTPGQGLQFLFEYFSETQRNKGNFPGRFSGRQFSNSRSEMNVSTLELGDSALYLCASSPQGASTDTQYFGPGTRLTVL.

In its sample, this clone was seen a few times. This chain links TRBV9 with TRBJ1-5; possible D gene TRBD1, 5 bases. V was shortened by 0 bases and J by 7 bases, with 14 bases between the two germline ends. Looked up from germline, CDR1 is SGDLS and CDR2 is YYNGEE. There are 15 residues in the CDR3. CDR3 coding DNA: TGTGCCAGCAGCGTAGATTTACAGGATGAACAGCCCCAGCATTTT. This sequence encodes CASSVDLQDEQPQHF.

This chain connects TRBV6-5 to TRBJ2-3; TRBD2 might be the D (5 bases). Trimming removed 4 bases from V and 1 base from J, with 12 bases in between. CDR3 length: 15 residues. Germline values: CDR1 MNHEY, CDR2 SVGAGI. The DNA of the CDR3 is TGTGCCAGCAGTTTGAGAGGGCGGGGCACAGATACGCAGTATTTT. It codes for CASSLRGRGTDTQYF.

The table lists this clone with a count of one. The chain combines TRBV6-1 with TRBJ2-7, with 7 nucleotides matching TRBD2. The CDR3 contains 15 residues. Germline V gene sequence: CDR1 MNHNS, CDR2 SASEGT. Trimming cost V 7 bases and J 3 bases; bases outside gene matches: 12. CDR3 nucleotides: TGTGCCAGCACCTCGCTGGGGGGACTAATCTACGAGCAGTACTTC. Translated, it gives CASTSLGGLIYEQYF.

CDR3 bases: TGTGCCAGCCAAGGGGGGGGGCAAGAGACCCAGTACTTC. This encodes CASQGGGQETQYF. This chain uses TRBV6-5 with TRBJ2-5, with D possibly matching TRBD2 (7 bases). Germline V CDR1 and CDR2: MNHEY, SVGAGI. This CDR3 is 13 amino acids long. V lost 8 bases and J 2 bases, leaving 12 bases between the germline ends.